Listed below are T cell receptor beta chains from one sample, sequenced in a study of cytomegalovirus exposure and HLA in healthy donors. Assay used: immunoSEQ multiplex PCR; TCRdb lists only in-frame clones, some missing. There are some 130,000 clones in the sample; 89% occur only once, and roughly 1.2% lies in the top ten. Material for sequencing was PBMCs. The source is a woman aged 18-29 years in good health and CMV-seronegative. The CDR3 runs from the conserved cysteine through the conserved F or W. Each record gives: V gene, J gene, D gene, clone size, CDR3 protein, CDR3 DNA. The D gene is left open where the match is weak. Only part of the rows carry a size: once, few, many, or a class if the clone is expanded.

V: TRBV5-1; J: TRBJ2-3; D: TRBD2; size: NA; CDR3: CASSLGLAGGADTQYF; DNA: TGCGCCAGCAGCTTGGGACTAGCGGGGGGTGCAGATACGCAGTATTTT
V: TRBV4-1; J: TRBJ1-1; D: TRBD1; size: NA; CDR3: CASSQVSDRPIAMNTEAFF; DNA: TGCGCCAGCAGCCAAGTCTCGGACAGGCCGATTGCAATGAACACTGAAGCTTTCTTT
V: TRBV5-1; J: TRBJ2-7; D: TRBD1; size: NA; CDR3: CASTDRGLPSYEQYF; DNA: TGCGCCAGCACTGACAGGGGGCTACCCTCTTACGAGCAGTACTTC
V: TRBV9; J: TRBJ2-2; D: NA; size: NA; CDR3: CASSVAGTTGELFF; DNA: TGTGCCAGCAGCGTGGCAGGTACCACCGGGGAGCTGTTTTTT
V: TRBV7-6; J: TRBJ2-3; D: TRBD1; size: NA; CDR3: CASSSGQFSTDTQYF; DNA: TGTGCCAGCAGCTCGGGACAGTTCAGCACAGATACGCAGTATTTT
V: TRBV10-3; J: TRBJ1-2; D: NA; size: few; CDR3: CAILGQLEGGYTF; DNA: TGTGCCATCCTGGGGCAGTTAGAAGGTGGCTACACCTTC
V: TRBV6-5; J: TRBJ1-6; D: NA; size: NA; CDR3: CASSYSSASGGPLHF; DNA: TGTGCCAGCAGTTACTCGAGTGCATCCGGGGGGCCCCTCCACTTT
V: TRBV4-1; J: TRBJ2-1; D: TRBD2; size: once; CDR3: CASSQDGRAGGPTYNEQFF; DNA: TGCGCCAGCAGCCAAGATGGGCGAGCGGGGGGTCCAACCTACAATGAGCAGTTCTTC
V: TRBV5-1; J: TRBJ2-5; D: TRBD1; size: NA; CDR3: CASSPGTGAETQYF; DNA: TGCGCCAGCAGCCCTGGGACAGGGGCGGAGACCCAGTACTTC
V: TRBV5-6; J: TRBJ2-5; D: NA; size: NA; CDR3: CASSFRETQYF; DNA: TGTGCCAGCAGCTTTCGGGAGACCCAGTACTTC
V: TRBV28; J: TRBJ1-3; D: TRBD1; size: NA; CDR3: CASSSRGDTIYF; DNA: TGTGCCAGCAGCAGCAGGGGGGACACCATATATTTT
V: TRBV19; J: TRBJ1-2; D: NA; size: few; CDR3: CASKRQGLIPYGYTF; DNA: TGTGCCAGTAAACGACAAGGACTCATTCCCTATGGCTACACCTTC
V: TRBV28; J: TRBJ1-1; D: NA; size: once; CDR3: CASREGIGEAFF; DNA: TGTGCCAGCAGGGAGGGGATAGGTGAAGCTTTCTTT
V: TRBV5-1; J: TRBJ2-5; D: TRBD1; size: NA; CDR3: CASSAEGDVTGVETQYF; DNA: TGCGCCAGCAGCGCGGAGGGGGATGTGACAGGGGTAGAGACCCAGTACTTC
V: TRBV27; J: TRBJ2-1; D: NA; size: NA; CDR3: CASSGLFHYNEQFF; DNA: TGTGCCAGCAGCGGACTTTTCCACTACAATGAGCAGTTCTTC
V: TRBV7-9; J: TRBJ2-7; D: NA; size: NA; CDR3: CASSVTTGYEQYF; DNA: TGTGCCAGCAGCGTGACGACAGGCTACGAGCAGTACTTC
V: TRBV9; J: TRBJ2-6; D: NA; size: NA; CDR3: CASTGGSLSGANVLTF; DNA: TGTGCTTCGACCGGGGGTAGTCTCTCTGGGGCCAACGTCCTGACTTTC
V: TRBV5-4; J: TRBJ1-6; D: TRBD1; size: NA; CDR3: CASSLVGTGQSPLHF; DNA: TGTGCCAGCAGCTTGGTAGGGACAGGGCAATCACCCCTCCACTTT
V: TRBV27; J: TRBJ2-2; D: TRBD2; size: NA; CDR3: CASSFSRLAANTGELFF; DNA: TGTGCCAGCAGTTTTTCTCGTCTAGCGGCGAACACCGGGGAGCTGTTTTTT
V: TRBV9; J: TRBJ2-7; D: TRBD1; size: NA; CDR3: CASSRTGTGGLEQYF; DNA: TGTGCCAGCAGCAGAACCGGGACAGGGGGCCTCGAGCAGTACTTC
V: TRBV6-1; J: TRBJ1-2; D: NA; size: few; CDR3: CASSEGSYTF; DNA: TGTGCCAGCAGTGAAGGTAGCTACACCTTC
V: TRBV15; J: TRBJ2-7; D: NA; size: NA; CDR3: CATRPGESYEQYF; DNA: TGTGCCACCAGACCCGGGGAATCCTACGAGCAGTACTTC
V: TRBV9; J: TRBJ1-6; D: NA; size: once; CDR3: CASSVNSLNSPLHF; DNA: TGTGCCAGCAGCGTCAACAGCCTTAATTCACCCCTCCACTTT
V: TRBV6-5; J: TRBJ1-1; D: NA; size: NA; CDR3: CASSYSRHTNTEAFF; DNA: TGTGCCAGCAGTTACTCCAGACACACGAACACTGAAGCTTTCTTT
V: TRBV7-8; J: TRBJ2-5; D: NA; size: NA; CDR3: CASSLAEVIETQYF; DNA: TGTGCCAGCAGCTTAGCGGAGGTTATTGAGACCCAGTACTTC
V: TRBV4-1; J: TRBJ2-2; D: NA; size: NA; CDR3: CASSQLTGKGWDTGELFF; DNA: TGCGCCAGCAGCCAACTAACAGGGAAGGGTTGGGACACCGGGGAGCTGTTTTTT
V: TRBV2; J: TRBJ1-2; D: TRBD1; size: NA; CDR3: CASSEVLRDRSYGYTF; DNA: TGTGCCAGCAGTGAAGTACTAAGGGACAGGAGTTATGGCTACACCTTC
V: TRBV5-1; J: TRBJ1-3; D: NA; size: NA; CDR3: CASTSGAGSGNTIYF; DNA: TGCGCCAGCACTTCCGGTGCGGGTTCTGGAAACACCATATATTTT
V: TRBV6-6; J: TRBJ1-2; D: NA; size: NA; CDR3: CASRPGAGGYTF; DNA: TGTGCCAGCAGACCAGGAGCGGGGGGCTACACCTTC
V: TRBV6-5; J: TRBJ2-1; D: NA; size: NA; CDR3: CASTLERAGRNEQFF; DNA: TGTGCCAGCACCCTAGAGCGGGCAGGGCGGAATGAGCAGTTCTTC
V: TRBV18; J: TRBJ1-5; D: NA; size: NA; CDR3: CASSPQRPGSNQPQHF; DNA: TGTGCCAGCTCACCGCAGCGGCCGGGGAGCAATCAGCCCCAGCATTTT
V: TRBV6-5; J: TRBJ2-7; D: TRBD1; size: few; CDR3: CASRGQGVGYEQYF; DNA: TGTGCCAGCAGGGGACAGGGGGTCGGTTACGAGCAGTACTTC
V: TRBV27; J: TRBJ2-1; D: NA; size: NA; CDR3: CASSLSRGWNEQFF; DNA: TGTGCCAGCAGTTTATCCCGGGGGTGGAATGAGCAGTTCTTC
V: TRBV5-6; J: TRBJ1-2; D: NA; size: NA; CDR3: CASSGRAENYGYTF; DNA: TGTGCCAGCAGCGGCAGGGCAGAGAACTATGGCTACACCTTC
V: TRBV5-1; J: TRBJ2-2; D: NA; size: NA; CDR3: CASSSSGTPNTGELFF; DNA: TGCGCCAGCAGCTCATCCGGGACACCGAACACCGGGGAGCTGTTTTTT
V: TRBV9; J: TRBJ2-7; D: NA; size: NA; CDR3: CASSGRRQGGLYEQYF; DNA: TGTGCCAGCAGCGGCCGACGACAGGGAGGACTCTACGAGCAGTACTTC